The source of this T cell receptor beta chain is a study of Graves' ophthalmopathy and Graves' hyperthyroidism. Disease in donors with ophthalmopathy had moderate-to-severe activity, CAS ≥3, NOSPECS ≥4 and under 3 months' duration. This clonotype was recorded many times. The TCR beta CDR3 regions underwent amplification from RNA transcripts. A first-round RT-PCR used HTBI primers, followed by a second-round multiplex PCR. TCRdb recomputed calls from the multiplex PCR reads with MiXCR, one row per CDR3 protein. The table includes 260,000 or so distinct CDR3 sequences, around 50% detected once. The source of this sequence is an adult man with Graves' ophthalmopathy. Sequencing was done on a sample of peripheral blood.

The CDR3 loop reads CASSVGTAYGYTF. The CDR3 DNA reads as TGTGCCAGCAGTGTCGGGACAGCTTATGGCTACACCTTC. The chain employs TRBV25-1 and TRBJ1-2; 7 bases are a match to TRBD1. The CDR3 consists of 13 residues. Germline trimming cut 4 bases from V and 5 bases from J; bases unmatched to any gene: 4. CDR1 is MGHDK and CDR2 is SYGVNS in the germline V gene.